These T cell receptor beta chains were read from a single sample in a study of blood T cell repertoires in COVID-19. Assay: immunoSEQ multiplex PCR; the TCRdb copy retains only in-frame clones and omits some. The table has approximately 320,000 clones, roughly 90% seen once. Sequencing was done on a sample of PBMCs or T cells enriched from blood (not recorded which). The origin of the receptors is a man between 60 and 75 years old who had recovered from COVID-19. CDR3s include the opening cysteine and the closing phenylalanine or tryptophan. Fields, in order: V gene, J gene, CDR3 length, CDR3 protein.

V gene: TRBV11-1; J gene: TRBJ2-1; CDR3 length: 15; CDR3 protein: CASSLGTGDYNEQFF
V gene: TRBV5-1; J gene: TRBJ1-2; CDR3 length: 14; CDR3 protein: CASSLEQGEHGYTF
V gene: TRBV14; J gene: TRBJ2-5; CDR3 length: 18; CDR3 protein: CASSQNVWLAGRQETQYF
V gene: TRBV29-1; J gene: TRBJ1-5; CDR3 length: 12; CDR3 protein: CSVGEGNQPQHF
V gene: TRBV18; J gene: TRBJ1-5; CDR3 length: 16; CDR3 protein: CASSQTGTDSNQPQHF
V gene: TRBV28; J gene: TRBJ1-1; CDR3 length: 15; CDR3 protein: CASSFAAAMNTEAFF
V gene: TRBV7-8; J gene: TRBJ1-1; CDR3 length: 12; CDR3 protein: CASSLSYTEAFF
V gene: TRBV30; J gene: TRBJ1-6; CDR3 length: 14; CDR3 protein: CACSQGSYNSPLHF
V gene: TRBV6-2/TRBV6-3; J gene: TRBJ2-7; CDR3 length: 12; CDR3 protein: CASSIATYEQYF
V gene: TRBV15; J gene: TRBJ2-1; CDR3 length: 20; CDR3 protein: CATSGTLGTERLATFDEQFF
V gene: TRBV3-1/TRBV3-2; J gene: TRBJ1-1; CDR3 length: 15; CDR3 protein: CASSPSVRGFTEAFF
V gene: TRBV6-6; J gene: TRBJ2-7; CDR3 length: 15; CDR3 protein: CASSLPGSLTYEQYF
V gene: TRBV5-1; J gene: TRBJ1-4; CDR3 length: 16; CDR3 protein: CASSPAGTGSSEKLFF
V gene: TRBV7-7; J gene: TRBJ2-3; CDR3 length: 16; CDR3 protein: CASSPGLAGGSDTQYF
V gene: TRBV9; J gene: TRBJ1-1; CDR3 length: 15; CDR3 protein: CASSPRGGVNTEAFF
V gene: TRBV7-3; J gene: TRBJ1-3; CDR3 length: 15; CDR3 protein: CASSLTGAPGDTIYF
V gene: TRBV30; J gene: TRBJ2-3; CDR3 length: 14; CDR3 protein: CAWRLAGATDTQYF
V gene: TRBV7-8; J gene: TRBJ2-4; CDR3 length: 18; CDR3 protein: CASSPGTSGKLAKNIQYF
V gene: TRBV20-1; J gene: TRBJ2-2; CDR3 length: 15; CDR3 protein: CSASGQFMNTGELFF
V gene: TRBV5-4; J gene: TRBJ2-3; CDR3 length: 13; CDR3 protein: CASSFPVTDTQYF
V gene: TRBV27; J gene: TRBJ2-2; CDR3 length: 17; CDR3 protein: CASKRAGLAGGTGELFF
V gene: TRBV5-5; J gene: TRBJ2-1; CDR3 length: 12; CDR3 protein: CASSLLSYEQFF
V gene: TRBV14; J gene: TRBJ2-5; CDR3 length: 13; CDR3 protein: CASSEQGQETQYF
V gene: TRBV10-1; J gene: TRBJ1-6; CDR3 length: 14; CDR3 protein: CASSSGQGDSPLHF
V gene: TRBV4-2; J gene: TRBJ1-5; CDR3 length: 16; CDR3 protein: CASSTRTGSGNQPQHF
V gene: TRBV24-1; J gene: TRBJ2-2; CDR3 length: 16; CDR3 protein: CATSDAGFANTGELFF
V gene: TRBV11-2; J gene: TRBJ2-4; CDR3 length: 14; CDR3 protein: CASSLRPSVDIQYF
V gene: TRBV6-5; J gene: TRBJ2-2; CDR3 length: 16; CDR3 protein: CASSYSGTGDTGELFF
V gene: TRBV5-4; J gene: TRBJ1-2; CDR3 length: 15; CDR3 protein: CASSPQATGAYGYTF
V gene: TRBV15; J gene: TRBJ1-1; CDR3 length: 14; CDR3 protein: CATSLGLVDTEAFF
V gene: TRBV30; J gene: TRBJ1-1; CDR3 length: 15; CDR3 protein: CAWSTNRVRGTEAFF
V gene: TRBV4-1; J gene: TRBJ1-1; CDR3 length: 15; CDR3 protein: CASSQVIGEAHEAFF